Included here is one TCR beta chain sequence, with context. Original methodology: Estimated nucleated cell counts came from reference gene primer amplification. TCRdb's copy holds only in-frame clones and misses some; the assay was immunoSEQ multiplex PCR. The V and J calls and clone size were taken over from that table, and D and trimming were inferred from the DNA. This table has 40,000 or so clones, around 83% appearing once. The data were taken from a study of blood T cell repertoires in COVID-19. Sequencing used peripheral blood. The source is a human donor with acute or convalescent COVID-19. The donor label of this sample is uncertain.

The CDR3 region is CASSERGGQPQHF. The CDR3 DNA sequence: TGTGCCAGCAGTGAGCGTGGAGGTCAGCCCCAGCATTTT. This chain joins TRBV6-1 and TRBJ1-5; D is uncertain. CDR3 length: 13 residues. The V and J ends lost 3 bases and 6 bases respectively, with 9 bases between them. Germline V gives CDR1 MNHNS, CDR2 SASEGT.